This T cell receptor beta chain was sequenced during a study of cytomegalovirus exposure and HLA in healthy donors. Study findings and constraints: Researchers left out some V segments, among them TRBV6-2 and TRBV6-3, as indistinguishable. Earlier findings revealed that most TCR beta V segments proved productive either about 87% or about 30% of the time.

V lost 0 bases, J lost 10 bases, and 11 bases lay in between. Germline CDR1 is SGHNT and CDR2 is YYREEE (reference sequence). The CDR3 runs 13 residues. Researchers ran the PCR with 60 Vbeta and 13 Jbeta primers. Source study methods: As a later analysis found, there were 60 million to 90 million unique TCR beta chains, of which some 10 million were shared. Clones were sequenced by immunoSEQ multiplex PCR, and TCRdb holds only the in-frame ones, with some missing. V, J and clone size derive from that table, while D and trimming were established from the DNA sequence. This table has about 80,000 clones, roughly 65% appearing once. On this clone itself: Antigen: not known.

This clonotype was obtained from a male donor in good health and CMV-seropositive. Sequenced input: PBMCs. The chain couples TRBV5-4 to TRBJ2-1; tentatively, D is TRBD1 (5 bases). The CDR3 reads CASSLGGYPEQFF. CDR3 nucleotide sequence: TGTGCCAGCAGCTTGGGGGGCTACCCAGAGCAGTTCTTC.